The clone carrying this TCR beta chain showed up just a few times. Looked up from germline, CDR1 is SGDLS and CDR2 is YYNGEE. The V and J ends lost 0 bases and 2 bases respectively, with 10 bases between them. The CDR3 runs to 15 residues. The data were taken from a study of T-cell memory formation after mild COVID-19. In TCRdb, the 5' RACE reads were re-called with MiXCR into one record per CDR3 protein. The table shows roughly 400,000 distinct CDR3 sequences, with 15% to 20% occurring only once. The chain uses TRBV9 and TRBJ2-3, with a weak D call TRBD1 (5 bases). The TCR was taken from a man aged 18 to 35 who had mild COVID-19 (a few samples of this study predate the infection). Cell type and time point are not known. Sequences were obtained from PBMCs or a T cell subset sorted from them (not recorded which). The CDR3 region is CASSVAGHPTDTQYF. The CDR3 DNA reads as TGTGCCAGCAGCGTAGCTGGACACCCCACAGATACGCAGTATTTT.